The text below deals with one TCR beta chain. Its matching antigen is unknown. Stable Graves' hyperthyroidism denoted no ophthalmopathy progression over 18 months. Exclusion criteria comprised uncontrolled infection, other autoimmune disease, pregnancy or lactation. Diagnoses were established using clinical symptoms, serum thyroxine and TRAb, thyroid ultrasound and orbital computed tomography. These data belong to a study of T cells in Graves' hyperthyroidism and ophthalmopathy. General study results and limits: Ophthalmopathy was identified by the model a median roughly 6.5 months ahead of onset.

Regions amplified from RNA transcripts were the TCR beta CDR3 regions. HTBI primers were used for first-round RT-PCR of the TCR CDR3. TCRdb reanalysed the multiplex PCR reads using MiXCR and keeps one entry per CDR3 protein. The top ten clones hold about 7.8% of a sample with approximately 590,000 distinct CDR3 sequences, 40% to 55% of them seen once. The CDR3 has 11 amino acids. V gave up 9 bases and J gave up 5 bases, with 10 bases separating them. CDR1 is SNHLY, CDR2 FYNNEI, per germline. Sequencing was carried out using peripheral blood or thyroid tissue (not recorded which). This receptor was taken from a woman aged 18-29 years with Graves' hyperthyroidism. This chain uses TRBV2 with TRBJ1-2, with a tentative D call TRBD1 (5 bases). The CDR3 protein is CASGAGYGYTF. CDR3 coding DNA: TGTGCCAGTGGGGCCGGGTATGGCTACACCTTC. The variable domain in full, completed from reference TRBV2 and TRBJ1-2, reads EPEVTQTPSHQVTQMGQEVILRCVPISNHLYFYWYRQILGQKVEFLVSFYNNEISEKSEIFDDQFSVERPDGSNFTLKIRSTKLEDSAMYFCASGAGYGYTFGSGTRLTVV.